The 31 T cell receptor beta chains in this list originate from one sample, sequenced in a study of identical twins. One entry per CDR3 protein results from TCRdb running MiXCR on the 5' RACE reads. The table lists about 470,000 distinct CDR3 sequences, 20% to 25% of them singletons. These records were also assigned to another study, of T cells expressing NK-cell markers.

The material sequenced was CD4+ T cells sorted from blood. The receptors originated from a woman between 18 and 30 years old in good health.

This clonotype was picked up a small number of times. This chain links TRBV5-1 with TRBJ2-3; D is ambiguous. Germline CDR1 reads SGHRS; CDR2 reads YFSETQ. The CDR3 totals 13 residues. The V gene lost 3 bases and the J gene lost 4 bases, with 9 bases spanning the gap. The CDR3 sequence: CASSSDSPDTQYF. In DNA, the CDR3 is TGCGCCAGCAGCTCCGATTCGCCAGATACGCAGTATTTT.

This chain joins TRBV12-3 or TRBV12-4 and TRBJ1-1; D perhaps matches TRBD1 (5 bases). The CDR3 runs 14 residues. V was trimmed by 7 bases and J by 3 bases, leaving 15 bases between them. The CDR3 bases are TGTGCCAGCACCCGGGGGAGGGTGGACACTGAAGCTTTCTTT. Translating it yields CASTRGRVDTEAFF.

This clonotype was found a few times. The chain combines TRBV20-1 with TRBJ2-3; D unresolved. The germline V gene encodes CDR1 DFQATT and CDR2 SNEGSKA (reference sequence). The length of the CDR3 is 14 residues. The V gene lost 6 bases and the J gene lost 6 bases, with 19 bases spanning the gap. This CDR3 reads CSAQEMGPSDTQYF. The DNA of the CDR3 is TGCAGTGCCCAGGAAATGGGCCCATCGGATACGCAGTATTTT.

The genes are TRBV11-3 and TRBJ2-1; D possibly matches TRBD1 or TRBD2 (6 bases each). V was trimmed by 3 bases and J by 9 bases, leaving 12 bases between them. The germline CDR1 and CDR2 sequences are SGHNT and YENEEA. This CDR3 comprises 13 residues. The CDR3 DNA reads TGTGCCAGCAGCTTCAGGGGAGGTAGTGAGCAGTTCTTC. It encodes CASSFRGGSEQFF.

J is TRBJ2-7 and V is TRBV9; the D call may be TRBD1 or TRBD2 (6 bases each). From germline, CDR1 is SGDLS and CDR2 YYNGEE. The V gene lost 4 bases and the J gene lost 3 bases, with 20 bases spanning the gap. The CDR3 has 16 amino acids. The DNA for the CDR3 is TGTGCCAGCAGCATAGGGGGGAGACAGGTCGACTACGAGCAGTACTTC. This codes for CASSIGGRQVDYEQYF. Together with reference TRBV9 and TRBJ2-7, the CDR3 gives the full variable domain: DSGVTQTPKHLITATGQRVTLRCSPRSGDLSVYWYQQSLDQGLQFLIQYYNGEERAKGNILERFSAQQFPDLHSELNLSSLELGDSALYFCASSIGGRQVDYEQYFGPGTRLTVT.

The chain employs TRBV10-2 and TRBJ2-4, with TRBD1 as a possible D gene (5 bases). Germline V lookup: CDR1 WSHSY, CDR2 SAAADI. V lost 4 bases, J lost 8 bases, and 21 bases lay in between. The CDR3 loop spans 16 amino acids. CDR3 in amino acids: CASSGSSYRKGDIQYF. For the CDR3, the DNA is TGCGCCAGCAGTGGATCGTCTTATAGAAAAGGGGACATTCAGTACTTC.

Comment on this clonotype: Relative to the germline gene, one junction end is altered; a read error may explain this. The chain uses TRBV20-1 and TRBJ2-2, with D possibly matching TRBD2 (7 bases). CDR1 DFQATT and CDR2 SNEGSKA come from the germline V gene (reference sequence). CDR3 length: 12 residues. In DNA, the CDR3 is TGCAGTTCTAGGGGGGGCACCGGGGAGCTGTTTTTT. Its translation is CSSRGGTGELFF.

The chain recombines TRBV20-1 with TRBJ2-1; 8 bases line up with TRBD2. The CDR3 consists of 15 residues. The J segment lost 0 bases and the V segment lost 5 bases, leaving 6 bases of the junction unmatched. The germline gives CDR1 DFQATT, CDR2 SNEGSKA (reference sequence). CDR3 sequence reads: CSASQRGSSYNEQFF. The CDR3 DNA reads as TGCAGTGCTTCGCAGCGGGGGAGCTCCTACAATGAGCAGTTCTTC.

This clonotype was counted only a few times. The chain combines TRBV5-1 with TRBJ2-1; 10 bases agree with TRBD2. The CDR3 consists of 14 residues. Germline lookup yields CDR1 SGHRS and CDR2 YFSETQ. Germline trimming cut 5 bases from V and 6 bases from J; bases unmatched to any gene: 5. The CDR3 is CASRVLAGANEQFF. As DNA, the CDR3 is TGCGCCAGCAGAGTTCTAGCGGGAGCCAATGAGCAGTTCTTC.

This chain connects TRBV18 to TRBJ1-1, with D unresolved. The CDR3 contains 15 residues. V was clipped by 1 base and J by 1 base, with 10 bases between them. The germline V gene has CDR1 KGHSH and CDR2 LQKENI. CDR3: CASSPLTAGNTEAFF. The DNA of the CDR3 is TGTGCCAGCTCACCACTTACGGCGGGGAACACTGAAGCTTTCTTT.

This chain joins TRBV10-1 and TRBJ2-3; 7 bases map to TRBD2. The CDR3 contains 15 residues. CDR1 and CDR2 (germline): WNHNN, SYGVQD (reference sequence). Trimming removed 0 bases from V and 2 bases from J; junction bases left unmatched: 2. This CDR3 is CASSESGTTTDTQYF. The CDR3 nucleotides are TGCGCCAGCAGTGAGTCCGGGACTACCACAGATACGCAGTATTTT.

As for this clonotype: Its ends do not fully match the called genes, so a read error is possible. The chain combines TRBV5-6 with TRBJ1-6, with D unresolved. The CDR3 runs to 14 residues. The germline CDR1 and CDR2 sequences are SGHDT and YYEEEE. For the CDR3, the DNA is TGTGCCAGCAGTTATGCTGGAAGGAATTTACCCCTCCACTTT. Translating it yields CASSYAGRNLPLHF.

This sequence joins TRBV20-1 and TRBJ1-1, with D perhaps TRBD1 (6 bases). V shed 1 base and J shed 1 base, with 10 bases lying between them. The CDR3 covers 14 residues. Germline assignment: CDR1 DFQATT and CDR2 SNEGSKA (reference sequence). CDR3 amino acids: CSARGGGQNTEAFF. CDR3 in DNA: TGCAGTGCTAGAGGGGGGGGCCAGAACACTGAAGCTTTCTTT.

The J gene is TRBJ2-3, the V gene TRBV20-1; D ambiguous. V gave up 6 bases and J gave up 14 bases, with 18 bases separating them. Germline-derived CDR1 and CDR2 are DFQATT and SNEGSKA (reference sequence). This CDR3 is 11 amino acids long. DNA of the CDR3: TGCAGTGCCGCGGAGTCTGGCCCCGCGTATTTT. This codes for CSAAESGPAYF.

V gene TRBV6-5 combines with J gene TRBJ1-1; TRBD1 aligns across 7 bases. The CDR3 consists of 14 residues. Unmatched junction bases numbered 3, after V lost 4 bases and J lost 1 base. Germline V gene lookup returns CDR1 MNHEY and CDR2 SVGAGI. CDR3 DNA sequence: TGTGCCAGCAGTTGGGCAGGGGGGAACACTGAAGCTTTCTTT. This sequence encodes CASSWAGGNTEAFF.

This clonotype has just a few counts. The chain carries TRBV5-1 and TRBJ2-1, with 9 bases lining up with TRBD1. The CDR3 sequence is 14 residues long. The germline V gene encodes CDR1 SGHRS and CDR2 YFSETQ. Trimming took 4 bases from V and 8 from J; bases not matched to a gene: 7. CDR3 protein: CASSRRDREYEQFF. For the CDR3, the DNA is TGCGCCAGCAGCCGCCGGGACAGGGAATATGAGCAGTTCTTC.

V usage is TRBV3-1 and J usage is TRBJ2-5; TRBD2 matches at 8 bases. V shed 4 bases, J shed 7 bases, and the junction held 5 bases outside the gene matches. The CDR3 contains 13 residues. The germline V gene encodes CDR1 LGHDT and CDR2 YNNKEL (reference sequence). The CDR3 nucleotides are TGTGCCAGCAGCCCCGACGGGGGGGGGACCCAGTACTTC. Its protein product is CASSPDGGGTQYF.

This chain uses TRBV20-1 with TRBJ1-4; D ambiguous. The length of the CDR3 is 13 residues. Trimming shortened V by 4 bases and J by 2 bases, and 8 bases separated the two germline ends. Germline V gene data show CDR1 as DFQATT and CDR2 as SNEGSKA (reference sequence). CDR3 sequence reads: CSAMRVTNEKLFF. CDR3 bases: TGCAGTGCTATGAGGGTTACTAATGAAAAACTGTTTTTT.

The V gene is TRBV5-1, the J gene TRBJ2-1; the match to TRBD1 covers 9 bases. Germline V gene sequence: CDR1 SGHRS, CDR2 YFSETQ. Germline trimming cut 3 bases from V and 1 base from J; bases unmatched to any gene: 5. CDR3 length equals 16 residues. The CDR3 protein is CASSSQGAKSYNEQFF. DNA of the CDR3: TGCGCCAGCAGCTCACAGGGGGCAAAATCCTACAATGAGCAGTTCTTC.

This clonotype was seen a handful of times. The rearrangement links TRBV6-5 to TRBJ1-1; 7 nucleotides line up with TRBD1. Losses at the gene ends were 4 bases for V and 6 bases for J; bases not matched to a gene: 11. This CDR3 comprises 15 residues. Looked up from germline, CDR1 is MNHEY and CDR2 is SVGAGI. The CDR3 sequence: CASSLVTGRGSEAFF. The CDR3 DNA reads TGTGCCAGCAGTTTGGTGACAGGGCGAGGGTCTGAAGCTTTCTTT.

The chain joins TRBV28 to TRBJ2-7; 8 positions agree with TRBD1. V lost 6 bases to trimming and J lost 7 bases; unmatched junction nucleotides: 14. The CDR3 is made up of 15 amino acids. Germline V lookup: CDR1 MDHEN, CDR2 SYDVKM. CDR3 sequence: CASSYPGQASLEQYF. The DNA of the CDR3 is TGTGCCAGCAGCTACCCGGGACAGGCGTCTTTAGAGCAGTACTTC. Full variable domain (outside the CDR3, taken from reference TRBV28 and TRBJ2-7): DVKVTQSSRYLVKRTGEKVFLECVQDMDHENMFWYRQDPGLGLRLIYFSYDVKMKEKGDIPEGYSVSREKKERFSLILESASTNQTSMYLCASSYPGQASLEQYFGPGTRLTVT.

The genes are TRBV6-5 and TRBJ1-1; 11 positions agree with TRBD1. The V and J ends lost 2 bases and 6 bases, in that order; junction bases with no gene match: 5. The CDR3 has 15 residues. The germline V gene has CDR1 MNHEY and CDR2 SVGAGI. The CDR3 sequence: CASSYPGQGASEAFF. The CDR3 nucleotides are TGTGCCAGCAGTTACCCTGGACAGGGGGCGTCTGAAGCTTTCTTT.

This clonotype showed up just once. The rearrangement joins TRBV20-1 to TRBJ2-7; the D gene could be TRBD1 or TRBD2 (5 bases each). This CDR3 has 15 amino acids. Trimming cost V 6 bases and J 0 bases, with 18 bases left between them. Germline loops: CDR1 DFQATT, CDR2 SNEGSKA (reference sequence). CDR3 sequence (DNA): TGCAGTGCGGTTCGACATGAGGGGAGCTCCTACGAGCAGTACTTC. Protein: CSAVRHEGSSYEQYF.

This clonotype showed up just a few times. The chain links TRBV7-2 to TRBJ1-6, with 8 positions matching TRBD1. The V gene end was trimmed by 1 base and the J gene end by 10 bases; junction bases not matched to a gene: 9. CDR1 and CDR2 (germline): SGHTA, FQGNSA. This CDR3 region has 16 residues. The CDR3, as DNA: TGTGCCAGCAGCTTAGAGGGCAGGGGGCGAGGATCACCCCTCCACTTT. Its protein product is CASSLEGRGRGSPLHF.

This clonotype came up many times. This chain uses TRBV15 with TRBJ2-1; TRBD2 agrees at 10 bases. Germline CDR1 and CDR2: LNHNV and YYDKDF (reference sequence). The CDR3 runs to 16 residues. Unmatched junction bases numbered 6, after V lost 0 bases and J lost 7 bases. This chain's CDR3 is CATSRDILAGVNEQFF. The CDR3, as DNA: TGTGCCACCAGCAGAGATATCCTAGCGGGGGTTAATGAGCAGTTCTTC.

In its sample, this clonotype was seen a few times. This chain joins TRBV12-5 and TRBJ2-5; D gene uncertain. The CDR3 has 15 amino acids. From germline, CDR1 is LGHNT and CDR2 FRNRAP. The ends were cut back, 1 base at V and 0 bases at J, with 9 bases in the middle. The DNA of the CDR3 is TGTGCTAGTGGTTTGGGTCGGACGCACCAAGAGACCCAGTACTTC. Protein product: CASGLGRTHQETQYF.

The rearrangement joins TRBV6-1 to TRBJ2-3; D perhaps matches TRBD2 (5 bases). The ends were cut back, 6 bases at V and 6 bases at J, with 13 bases in the middle. CDR3 length equals 13 residues. Germline V lookup: CDR1 MNHNS, CDR2 SASEGT. The CDR3 region is CASSSPGSDTQYF. The CDR3 region has the DNA TGTGCCAGCAGCTCCCCTGGGAGCGATACGCAGTATTTT.

This chain uses TRBV7-9 with TRBJ2-3, with D perhaps TRBD1 (6 bases). Trimming stripped 2 bases from V and 2 bases from J, with 11 bases between. Germline values: CDR1 SEHNR, CDR2 FQNEAQ (reference sequence). CDR3 length: 15 residues. The CDR3, as DNA: TGTGCCAGCAGCTTAAGATCGGGACACACAGATACGCAGTATTTT. Encoded protein: CASSLRSGHTDTQYF. The full variable domain, rest sourced from reference TRBV7-9 and TRBJ2-3, is DTGVSQNPRHKITKRGQNVTFRCDPISEHNRLYWYRQTLGQGPEFLTYFQNEAQLEKSRLLSDRFSAERPKGSFSTLEIQRTEQGDSAMYLCASSLRSGHTDTQYFGPGTRLTVL.

The genes are TRBV5-6 and TRBJ1-2, with TRBD1 matching 9 bases. CDR3 size: 14 residues. The trim removed 2 bases at V and 3 bases at J, leaving 2 bases unmatched. CDR1 and CDR2 from the germline V gene are SGHDT and YYEEEE. Here the CDR3 reads CASSLRQGDYGYTF. CDR3 sequence (DNA): TGTGCCAGCAGCTTAAGACAGGGGGACTATGGCTACACCTTC.

V is TRBV3-1 and J is TRBJ2-7, with a tentative D call TRBD2 (6 bases). Trimming took 4 bases from V and 1 from J, leaving 17 bases between them. Germline loops: CDR1 LGHDT, CDR2 YNNKEL (reference sequence). The CDR3 is 16 residues long. The CDR3 bases are TGTGCCAGCAGCCGCTCTAGCGCACGACTATCCTACGAGCAGTACTTC. Its translation is CASSRSSARLSYEQYF.

The chain uses TRBV3-1 and TRBJ2-5, with D perhaps matching TRBD1 or TRBD2 (5 bases each). The V end lost 4 bases, the J end lost 12 bases, and 21 bases lay between the germline ends. Germline CDR1 reads LGHDT; CDR2 reads YNNKEL (reference sequence). CDR3 length: 14 amino acids. This CDR3 is CASSPKEGDRAKYF. The CDR3 DNA is TGTGCCAGCAGCCCAAAGGAAGGGGACCGGGCGAAGTACTTC.